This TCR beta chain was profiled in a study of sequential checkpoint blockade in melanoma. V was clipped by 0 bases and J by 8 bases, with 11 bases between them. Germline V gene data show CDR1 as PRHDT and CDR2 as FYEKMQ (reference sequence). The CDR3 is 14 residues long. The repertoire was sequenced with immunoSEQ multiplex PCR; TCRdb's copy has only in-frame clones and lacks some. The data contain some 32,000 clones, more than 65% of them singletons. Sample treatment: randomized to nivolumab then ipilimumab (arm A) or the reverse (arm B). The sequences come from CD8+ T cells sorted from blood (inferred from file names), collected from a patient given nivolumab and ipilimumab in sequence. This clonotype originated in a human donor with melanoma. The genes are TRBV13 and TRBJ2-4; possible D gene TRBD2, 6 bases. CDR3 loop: CASSLGGLGYIQYF. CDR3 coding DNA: TGTGCCAGCAGCTTAGGGGGACTCGGGTACATTCAGTACTTC.